The clone carrying this TCR beta chain was detected only a few times. This sample is part of a study of blood T cells in healthy people across ages. The CDR3 is 14 amino acids. Trimming stripped 1 base from V and 2 bases from J, with 8 bases between. Germline V gene lookup returns CDR1 SEHNR and CDR2 FQNEAQ (reference sequence). A second about 6 to 12 cycle PCR used barcoded and J-beta primers. Each CDR3 protein is one row after TCRdb ran MiXCR on the 5' RACE reads. The sample carries about 1.5 million distinct CDR3 sequences, approximately 43% recorded once. This sequence joins TRBV7-9 and TRBJ2-5; D is ambiguous. Sequenced: blood. This receptor was taken from a woman between 18 and 30 years old in good health. The CDR3: CASSLEVTQETQYF. The CDR3 DNA reads as TGTGCCAGCAGCTTAGAAGTTACTCAAGAGACCCAGTACTTC.